This record concerns one T cell receptor (beta chain) sequence. Other DNA sequences within the sample encode an identical CDR3. These data originate in a study of blood T cell repertoires in COVID-19. At the level of the study: Sample material is recorded as cDNA or gDNA derived from T cells, B-cell-depleted T cells, or PBMCs.

Source study methods: Reference gene primer amplification in the assay estimated nucleated cell counts. Sequenced by immunoSEQ multiplex PCR; TCRdb stores in-frame clones only, minus some. For V, J and clone size, that table is used; D and trimming come from the DNA. The data contain under 250,000 clones, 92% of them singletons. Enrolled during active infection, Seattle patients were then followed longitudinally. Sequencing was performed on peripheral blood. The receptor was derived from a man aged 25 to 40 with COVID-19, enrolled during active disease.

CDR3 sequence reads: CASRLTGNTEAFF. In DNA, the CDR3 is TGTGCCAGCAGGTTGACAGGTAACACTGAAGCTTTCTTT. The chain carries TRBV12-3 or TRBV12-4 and TRBJ1-1, with D tentatively TRBD1 (6 bases). The CDR3 length is 13 residues. The V end lost 6 bases, the J end lost 2 bases, and 10 bases lay between the germline ends.